This T cell receptor beta chain derives from a study of PD-1 blockade in classical Hodgkin lymphoma. Study-level results: Exclusion was applied to patients who started nivolumab under 1 year after ASCT.

CDR1 and CDR2 from the germline V gene are LGHNT and FRNRAP. The CDR3 runs to 11 residues. V was pared by 0 bases and J by 5 bases, with 1 base between. Each patient experienced a relapse that followed autologous stem cell transplantation, and brentuximab vedotin exposure varied. Reported best responses ranged across complete response, partial response or progressive disease. In regard to this clone: Its antigen is as yet unknown. Other DNA sequences of this sample code for an identical CDR3.

Profiled with immunoSEQ multiplex PCR; TCRdb holds only in-frame clones, not every one. The profile shows approximately 13,000 clones, approximately 90% of them singletons. The material sequenced was peripheral blood mononuclear cells (PBMCs), taken at baseline. The clonotype comes from a human donor with classical Hodgkin lymphoma. The chain carries TRBV12-5 and TRBJ2-5; D gene unclear. This chain's CDR3 is CASGLVETQYF. The CDR3 region has the DNA TGTGCTAGTGGTTTGGTTGAGACCCAGTACTTC.